Presented here are 16 T cell receptor beta chains from one specimen sequenced in a study of shared clonotypes between healthy human individuals. The assay was immunoSEQ multiplex PCR, and TCRdb's table has in-frame clones only and misses some. The data hold about 1.1 million clones, with roughly 77% observed a single time. Sequencing was done on a sample of memory CD4+ T cells from PBMCs. The subset: CD45RA-negative fraction. The source is a man aged 18 to 29 in good health. Some clones in this sample may be carry-over from other donors' samples.

The chain links TRBV7-3 to TRBJ2-1; the D gene is possibly TRBD2 (5 bases). The ends were cut back, 5 bases at V and 6 bases at J, with 14 bases in the middle. CDR3 length equals 14 residues. CDR1 is SGHTA and CDR2 is FQGTGA in the germline V gene. CDR3 sequence (DNA): TGTGCCAGCAGCCTAGACCCTAGCAGCAATGAGCAGTTCTTC. Its translation is CASSLDPSSNEQFF.

This clone was observed a handful of times. This chain uses TRBV11-2 with TRBJ1-2; TRBD1 agrees at 9 bases. The V and J ends lost 5 bases and 12 bases, in that order; junction bases with no gene match: 13. There are 14 residues in the CDR3. In germline, CDR1 is SGHAT, CDR2 FQNNGV. The DNA of the CDR3 is TGTGCCAGCAGCACAACTACCGGGACAGGGAGACACACCTTC. As protein: CASSTTTGTGRHTF. Looking up the rest from reference TRBV11-2 and TRBJ1-2 gives the full variable domain: EAGVAQSPRYKIIEKRQSVAFWCNPISGHATLYWYQQILGQGPKLLIQFQNNGVVDDSQLPKDRFSAERLKGVDSTLKIQPAKLEDSAVYLCASSTTTGTGRHTFGSGTRLTVV.

A few counts support this clone. The sample has other DNA sequences that encode this CDR3 too. V gene TRBV2 combines with J gene TRBJ2-5, with 9 positions matching TRBD1. Trimming removed 3 bases from V and 3 bases from J; junction bases left unmatched: 5. Germline-derived CDR1 and CDR2 are SNHLY and FYNNEI. This CDR3 is 15 amino acids long. The CDR3 nucleotides read TGTGCCAGCAGTGATAGGGGACAGGGTGAAGAGACCCAGTACTTC. Amino acids: CASSDRGQGEETQYF.

The chain has TRBV7-2 and TRBJ2-3; 11 bases align to TRBD2. The V and J ends lost 5 bases and 1 base, in that order; junction bases with no gene match: 5. The CDR3 runs to 16 residues. Per germline, CDR1 SGHTA and CDR2 FQGNSA. The CDR3 DNA follows: TGTGCCAGCAGCGCTCTAGCGGGAGGTGGCACAGATACGCAGTATTTT. Translation gives CASSALAGGGTDTQYF.

The chain combines TRBV28 with TRBJ2-5, with 7 positions matching TRBD1. Germline assignment: CDR1 MDHEN and CDR2 SYDVKM. The CDR3 is 13 amino acids. V dropped 5 bases and J dropped 3; count of bases not matched to a gene: 3. The CDR3 sequence is CASSLGTEETQYF. CDR3 coding DNA: TGTGCCAGCAGTCTCGGGACAGAAGAGACCCAGTACTTC.

This sequence joins TRBV7-9 and TRBJ1-5; D is perhaps TRBD1 (5 bases). With 5 bases removed from V and 2 bases from J, the gap between germline ends came to 13 bases. The germline CDR1 and CDR2 sequences are SEHNR and FQNEAQ (reference sequence). CDR3 size: 15 residues. CDR3 bases: TGTGCCAGCAGCCCAGGGCGCGGGGGCAATCAGCCCCAGCATTTT. This sequence encodes CASSPGRGGNQPQHF. Together with reference TRBV7-9 and TRBJ1-5, the CDR3 gives the full variable domain: DTGVSQNPRHKITKRGQNVTFRCDPISEHNRLYWYRQTLGQGPEFLTYFQNEAQLEKSRLLSDRFSAERPKGSFSTLEIQRTEQGDSAMYLCASSPGRGGNQPQHFGDGTRLSIL.

The gene calls are TRBV4-1 and TRBJ2-7; D remains ambiguous. CDR1 and CDR2 (germline): MGHRA, YSYEKL. V was shortened by 1 base and J by 6 bases, with 16 bases between the two germline ends. The CDR3 extends over 15 amino acids. The DNA of the CDR3 is TGCGCCAGCAGCCAAGGGCCTAGTCTACCGGCCGAGCAGTACTTC. It is translated as CASSQGPSLPAEQYF.

This clone was counted between two and nine times. The CDR3 region is CASSRDGLYYEQYF. In nucleotides, the CDR3 is TGTGCCAGCAGTAGGGACGGACTCTACTACGAGCAGTACTTC. The V gene is TRBV27, the J gene TRBJ2-7; either TRBD1 or TRBD2 may supply D (5 bases each). Per germline, CDR1 MNHEY and CDR2 SMNVEV (reference sequence). CDR3 length: 14 amino acids. Trimming cost V 5 bases and J 3 bases, with 14 bases left between them.

This chain uses TRBV6-6 with TRBJ1-4; D call uncertain. The germline V gene has CDR1 MNHNY and CDR2 SVGAGI (reference sequence). CDR3 length equals 11 residues. The ends were cut back, 2 bases at V and 14 bases at J, with 9 bases in the middle. The CDR3 nucleotides are TGTGCCAGCAGTTACGACGGTTGTCTGTTTTTT. Amino acid sequence: CASSYDGCLFF.

The J gene is TRBJ2-7, the V gene TRBV28, with a tentative D call TRBD1 (6 bases). This CDR3 has 14 amino acids. Trimming took 4 bases from V and 12 from J, leaving 22 bases between them. Germline-derived CDR1 and CDR2 are MDHEN and SYDVKM. In DNA form, the CDR3 reads TGTGCCAGCAGTTCGCCGACTCAGCCAGGGGCGGTGTACTTC. Protein: CASSSPTQPGAVYF.

This clone was seen only once. The V and J genes are TRBV7-8 and TRBJ2-5; the D call may be TRBD1 or TRBD2 (5 bases each). Germline assignment: CDR1 SGHVS and CDR2 FQNEAQ. The CDR3 spans 13 residues. The germline V and J ends were trimmed by 3 bases and 0 bases, with 5 bases remaining between them. CDR3 sequence: CASSLGHQETQYF. CDR3 DNA sequence: TGTGCCAGCAGCTTGGGACACCAAGAGACCCAGTACTTC.

The genes are TRBV2 and TRBJ2-7; TRBD2 is a possible D gene (5 bases). This CDR3 region has 13 residues. Germline V CDR1 and CDR2: SNHLY, FYNNEI. Trimming left V 7 bases short and J 5 bases short, with 15 bases between. The CDR3: CASILWTGDEQYF. The CDR3 coding sequence is TGTGCCAGCATCCTATGGACCGGGGACGAGCAGTACTTC.

The rearrangement links TRBV5-1 to TRBJ2-3, with no clear D. Per germline, CDR1 SGHRS and CDR2 YFSETQ. The CDR3 consists of 11 residues. Trimming left V 5 bases short and J 6 bases short, with 7 bases between. CDR3 nucleotide sequence: TGCGCCAGCAGGGCCAGTGATACGCAGTATTTT. It yields the protein CASRASDTQYF.

The chain uses TRBV29-1 and TRBJ2-7; D is possibly TRBD1 (5 bases). CDR1 and CDR2 (germline): SQVTM, ANQGSEA. This CDR3 has 16 residues. V was cut by 1 base and J by 5 bases, with 21 bases left in between. DNA for the CDR3: TGCAGCGTTGAAGCCCCAGGGCGACACCGGCGTGACGAGCAGTACTTC. It translates to CSVEAPGRHRRDEQYF.

The sample holds one count of this clone. The chain is built from TRBV6-1 and TRBJ2-4, with TRBD1 matching over 12 bases. Germline CDR1 MNHNS, CDR2 SASEGT. V gave up 4 bases and J gave up 7 bases; unmatched junction bases: 8. The CDR3 runs to 16 residues. Here the CDR3 reads CASSALGTGGQNIQYF. The CDR3 DNA follows: TGTGCCAGCAGTGCCCTAGGGACAGGGGGCCAGAACATTCAGTACTTC.

The CDR3 sequence is CASKSTDTQYF. CDR3 coding DNA: TGTGCCAGCAAAAGCACAGATACGCAGTATTTT. The rearrangement uses TRBV28 and TRBJ2-3; no definite D call. The V end was cut by 7 bases, the J end by 0 bases, with 2 bases between. This CDR3 has 11 amino acids. The germline gives CDR1 MDHEN, CDR2 SYDVKM.